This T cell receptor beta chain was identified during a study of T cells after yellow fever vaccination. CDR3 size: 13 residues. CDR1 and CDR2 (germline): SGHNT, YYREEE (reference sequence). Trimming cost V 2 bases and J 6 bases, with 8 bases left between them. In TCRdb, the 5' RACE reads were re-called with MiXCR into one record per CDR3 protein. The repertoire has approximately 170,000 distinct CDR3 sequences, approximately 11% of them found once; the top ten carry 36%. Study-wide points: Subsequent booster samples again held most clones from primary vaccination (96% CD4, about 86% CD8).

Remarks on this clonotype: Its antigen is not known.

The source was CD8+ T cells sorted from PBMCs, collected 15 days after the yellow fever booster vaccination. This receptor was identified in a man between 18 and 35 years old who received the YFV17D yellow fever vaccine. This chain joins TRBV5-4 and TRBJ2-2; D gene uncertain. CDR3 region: CASSLTFSGELFF. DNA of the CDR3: TGTGCCAGCAGCTTAACGTTCTCCGGGGAGCTGTTTTTT.